The 25 T cell receptor beta chains below all came from one sample that was sequenced in a study of Graves' ophthalmopathy and Graves' hyperthyroidism. As the template, RNA transcripts were used to amplify TCR beta CDR3 regions. First-round RT-PCR employed HTBI primers, with a second-round multiplex PCR after it. Each CDR3 protein is one row after TCRdb ran MiXCR on the multiplex PCR reads. The table lists 600,000 to 950,000 distinct CDR3 sequences, approximately 40% of them singletons. Sequencing was performed on peripheral blood. All receptors come from an adult man with Graves' ophthalmopathy.

The chain is built from TRBV15 and TRBJ1-1, with 8 bases aligning to TRBD1. Per germline, CDR1 LNHNV and CDR2 YYDKDF (reference sequence). V lost 3 bases to trimming and J lost 6 bases; unmatched junction nucleotides: 6. The CDR3 covers 14 residues. For the CDR3, the DNA is TGTGCCACCAGCAGCCTCGACAGGGGTTCTGAAGCTTTCTTT. It is translated as CATSSLDRGSEAFF.

The chain employs TRBV6-5 and TRBJ2-7; D possibly corresponds to TRBD1 (6 bases). Trimming pared 1 base from V and 7 bases from J, leaving 11 bases between. CDR3 length: 13 amino acids. Germline lookup yields CDR1 MNHEY and CDR2 SVGAGI. CDR3 coding DNA: TGTGCCAGCAGTTACTTCAAACAGGGAGAGCAGTACTTC. It is translated as CASSYFKQGEQYF.

V usage is TRBV7-9 and J usage is TRBJ2-2, with 7 bases that match TRBD1. V shed 5 bases and J 6 bases; nucleotides not matched to a gene: 9. Germline V gives CDR1 SEHNR, CDR2 FQNEAQ (reference sequence). CDR3 length: 15 amino acids. Here the CDR3 reads CASSKTGAHPGELFF. CDR3 DNA sequence: TGTGCCAGCAGCAAAACAGGGGCTCACCCCGGGGAGCTGTTTTTT.

This clonotype was recorded at least ten times. The chain employs TRBV7-9 and TRBJ1-4; the match to TRBD1 covers 8 bases. The germline V gene encodes CDR1 SEHNR and CDR2 FQNEAQ (reference sequence). V was clipped by 6 bases and J by 7 bases; unmatched bases: 7. This CDR3 has 14 amino acids. CDR3 sequence (DNA): TGTGCCAGCAGTCCCAGACAGGGGAGTGAAAAACTGTTTTTT. This sequence encodes CASSPRQGSEKLFF.

Points on this clonotype: Possible read error: a much larger clone is one base away. The chain is built from TRBV15 and TRBJ2-7; D might be TRBD1 or TRBD2, each matching 5 bases. Germline CDR1 is LNHNV and CDR2 is YYDKDF (reference sequence). This CDR3 is 15 amino acids long. CDR3 DNA: TGTGCCACCAGCAGGTACCGGGACGGCTCCTACGAGCAGCACTTC. Protein: CATSRYRDGSYEQHF.

Of note for this clonotype: Germline and junction disagree at one end, which may indicate a read error. The chain has TRBV24-1 and TRBJ1-5, with D hard to call. The CDR3 sequence is 17 residues long. CDR1 and CDR2 from the germline V gene are KGHDR and SFDVKD. CDR3 in amino acids: CASSELPPYSLGKPQHF. Written as DNA, the CDR3 is TGTGCCAGCAGTGAACTGCCTCCCTATTCCTTGGGGAAGCCCCAGCATTTT.

V and J are TRBV15 and TRBJ1-2; D is possibly TRBD1 (6 bases). Trimming removed 3 bases at V and 6 bases at J, with 14 bases between. Per germline, CDR1 LNHNV and CDR2 YYDKDF (reference sequence). The length of the CDR3 is 14 residues. The CDR3 DNA sequence: TGTGCCACCAGCAGCTTTCGGGGGCTAGATGGCTACACCTTC. Encoded protein: CATSSFRGLDGYTF.

The chain is built from TRBV7-9 and TRBJ1-2, with TRBD1 matching over 7 bases. J gave up 5 bases and V 5 bases, and 8 bases lay outside the gene matches. The CDR3 runs 14 residues. Germline loops: CDR1 SEHNR, CDR2 FQNEAQ (reference sequence). The CDR3 loop is CASSHKAGGYGYTF. In DNA, the CDR3 is TGTGCCAGCAGCCACAAGGCAGGGGGGTATGGCTACACCTTC.

The CDR3 loop is CAITRQDPFYGYTF. The DNA of the CDR3 is TGTGCCATCACCCGACAGGACCCGTTCTATGGCTACACCTTC. The chain links TRBV10-3 to TRBJ1-2; a weak D match, TRBD1 (6 bases). Germline V lookup: CDR1 ENHRY, CDR2 SYGVKD. V was shortened by 7 bases and J by 4 bases, with 16 bases between the two germline ends. The CDR3 covers 14 residues.

The J gene is TRBJ2-7, the V gene TRBV29-1, with 7 bases that match TRBD1. The ends lost 4 bases at V and 0 bases at J; junction bases unmatched: 3. This CDR3 comprises 13 residues. The germline gives CDR1 SQVTM, CDR2 ANQGSEA. The CDR3 loop reads CSVVRGPSYEQYF. CDR3 bases: TGCAGCGTTGTGAGGGGGCCCTCCTACGAGCAGTACTTC.

The CDR3 spells CASSPFNPDQPQHF. CDR3 nucleotide sequence: TGTGCCAGCAGCCCTTTCAACCCGGATCAGCCCCAGCATTTT. This chain connects TRBV7-2 to TRBJ1-5; no definite D call. The CDR3 sequence is 14 residues long. V lost 5 bases and J 5 bases, leaving 13 bases between the germline ends. Germline V CDR1 and CDR2: SGHTA, FQGNSA. Filled out from reference TRBV7-2 and TRBJ1-5, the complete variable domain reads GAGVSQSPSNKVTEKGKDVELRCDPISGHTALYWYRQSLGQGLEFLIYFQGNSAPDKSGLPSDRFSAERTGGSVSTLTIQRTQQEDSAVYLCASSPFNPDQPQHFGDGTRLSIL.

This clonotype was seen only once. This sequence may be a read error, since a much larger clone differs from it by one base. The CDR3 DNA reads as TGTGCCAGCATTCCGGCGGACAGGGCTGTTACTTTCTTT. It encodes CASIPADRAVTFF. The gene calls are TRBV2 and TRBJ1-1, with 8 nucleotides matching TRBD1. CDR3 length: 13 amino acids. V lost 7 bases to trimming and J lost 12 bases; unmatched junction nucleotides: 13. CDR1 is SNHLY, CDR2 FYNNEI, per germline.

J is TRBJ2-5 and V is TRBV29-1, with D possibly TRBD1 on 6 matching bases. Germline V gene sequence: CDR1 SQVTM, CDR2 ANQGSEA. The CDR3 totals 11 residues. V was clipped by 8 bases and J by 2 bases, with 9 bases between them. CDR3 nucleotide sequence: TGCAGCTTGGGACATCAAGAGACCCAGTACTTC. Amino acid sequence: CSLGHQETQYF.

This clonotype was observed at least ten times. The chain has TRBV20-1 and TRBJ2-7; TRBD2 matches at 8 bases. Germline CDR1 is DFQATT and CDR2 is SNEGSKA (reference sequence). CDR3 length: 16 amino acids. V lost 6 bases and J lost 3; bases outside the gene matches: 16. CDR3 protein: CSAPREGQWVNYEQYF. The CDR3 DNA reads TGCAGTGCCCCCCGGGAGGGGCAGTGGGTAAACTACGAGCAGTACTTC.

V gene TRBV29-1 combines with J gene TRBJ2-7; TRBD1 aligns across 10 bases. The CDR3 is 13 residues long. J gave up 2 bases and V 5 bases, and 3 bases lay outside the gene matches. Germline CDR1 reads SQVTM; CDR2 reads ANQGSEA. CDR3 in amino acids: CSVYGTGAYEQYF. For the CDR3, the DNA is TGCAGCGTTTATGGGACAGGGGCCTACGAGCAGTACTTC.

This clonotype has more than one count but fewer than ten. V usage is TRBV11-2 and J usage is TRBJ2-5; weak D call: TRBD1 (7 bases). Trimming took 1 base from V and 3 from J, leaving 12 bases between them. CDR3 size: 15 residues. The germline V gene has CDR1 SGHAT and CDR2 FQNNGV. The CDR3 DNA sequence: TGTGCCAGCAGCTTAGCAGGGGGGTCGGAAGAGACCCAGTACTTC. Protein sequence: CASSLAGGSEETQYF.

This chain connects TRBV7-9 to TRBJ2-7; 9 bases fit TRBD1. The CDR3 has 17 amino acids. Germline CDR1 SEHNR, CDR2 FQNEAQ (reference sequence). Losses at the gene ends were 5 bases for V and 6 bases for J; bases not matched to a gene: 17. Written as DNA, the CDR3 is TGTGCCAGCAGCCAACGTGACGCGGGACAGGGTTTTCTCGAGCAGTACTTC. It encodes CASSQRDAGQGFLEQYF.

This sequence joins TRBV29-1 and TRBJ2-3; a weak D match, TRBD1 (5 bases). This CDR3 has 15 amino acids. With 2 bases removed from V and 4 bases from J, the gap between germline ends came to 16 bases. Germline-derived CDR1 and CDR2 are SQVTM and ANQGSEA. The CDR3 protein is CSVEIDSKMADTQYF. The CDR3 region has the DNA TGCAGCGTTGAAATTGACAGTAAAATGGCAGATACGCAGTATTTT.

The CDR3: CASTLTGYEEQYF. The CDR3 nucleotides are TGTGCCAGCACGTTAACAGGGTATGAAGAACAGTACTTC. The chain has TRBV28 and TRBJ2-7; perhaps TRBD1 as D (6 bases). Trimming removed 7 bases at V and 10 bases at J, with 20 bases between. The CDR3 extends over 13 amino acids. CDR1 MDHEN and CDR2 SYDVKM come from the germline V gene.

This clonotype was seen at least ten times. The chain employs TRBV7-2 and TRBJ1-1; possible D gene TRBD1, 6 bases. Deletions cut 5 bases from V and 3 bases from J, with 16 bases between. The CDR3 has 15 residues. CDR1 and CDR2 (germline): SGHTA, FQGNSA. Here the CDR3 reads CASSRTSGAYTEAFF. The CDR3 DNA sequence: TGTGCCAGCAGCCGAACTTCAGGGGCGTACACTGAAGCTTTCTTT.

The rearrangement joins TRBV7-9 to TRBJ1-6; 11 bases are a match to TRBD1. Germline lookup yields CDR1 SEHNR and CDR2 FQNEAQ (reference sequence). Trimming took 6 bases from V and 7 from J; bases not matched to a gene: 8. The CDR3 runs 16 residues. This chain's CDR3 is CASSSGTGGRNSPLHF. CDR3 DNA: TGTGCCAGCAGTTCCGGGACAGGGGGACGCAATTCACCCCTCCACTTT. The entire variable domain, with the rest obtained from reference TRBV7-9 and TRBJ1-6, is as follows: DTGVSQNPRHKITKRGQNVTFRCDPISEHNRLYWYRQTLGQGPEFLTYFQNEAQLEKSRLLSDRFSAERPKGSFSTLEIQRTEQGDSAMYLCASSSGTGGRNSPLHFGNGTRLTVT.

This clonotype has just a few counts. This chain joins TRBV20-1 and TRBJ2-5; D gene unclear. Germline V gene sequence: CDR1 DFQATT, CDR2 SNEGSKA (reference sequence). The germline V and J ends were trimmed by 3 bases and 5 bases, with 19 bases remaining between them. This CDR3 has 15 residues. CDR3 sequence: CSASLLDGGIETQYF. In nucleotides, the CDR3 is TGCAGTGCTAGTCTTCTGGACGGCGGTATTGAGACCCAGTACTTC.

A remark on this clonotype: A junction end diverges from the germline sequence, so it may reflect a read error. The chain has TRBV7-9 and TRBJ1-4; the D gene is possibly TRBD1 (5 bases). Germline V lookup: CDR1 SEHNR, CDR2 FQNEAQ (reference sequence). This CDR3 has 15 residues. DNA of the CDR3: TGCGCCAGCAGCACGGCTCGGCAGGGACATGAAAAACTGTTTTTT. Translated, it gives CASSTARQGHEKLFF.

This clonotype was seen a few times. The V gene is TRBV20-1, the J gene TRBJ1-5; 10 bases align to TRBD1. Germline CDR1 and CDR2: DFQATT and SNEGSKA (reference sequence). The ends lost 6 bases at V and 11 bases at J; junction bases unmatched: 16. The CDR3 runs to 15 residues. This CDR3 is CSAPPGTGAPVAQHF. DNA of the CDR3: TGCAGTGCACCCCCCGGGACAGGGGCGCCAGTGGCCCAGCATTTT.

This clonotype was seen a few times. The V call is TRBV20-1, the J call TRBJ2-7; D possibly matches TRBD1 or TRBD2 (5 bases each). The CDR3 length is 15 residues. Trimming took off 4 bases at V and 0 bases at J, with 16 bases between the two ends. Germline lookup yields CDR1 DFQATT and CDR2 SNEGSKA (reference sequence). In DNA, the CDR3 is TGCAGTGCTAAGAAAACCGGGACGCCCTCCTACGAGCAGTACTTC. Its translation: CSAKKTGTPSYEQYF.